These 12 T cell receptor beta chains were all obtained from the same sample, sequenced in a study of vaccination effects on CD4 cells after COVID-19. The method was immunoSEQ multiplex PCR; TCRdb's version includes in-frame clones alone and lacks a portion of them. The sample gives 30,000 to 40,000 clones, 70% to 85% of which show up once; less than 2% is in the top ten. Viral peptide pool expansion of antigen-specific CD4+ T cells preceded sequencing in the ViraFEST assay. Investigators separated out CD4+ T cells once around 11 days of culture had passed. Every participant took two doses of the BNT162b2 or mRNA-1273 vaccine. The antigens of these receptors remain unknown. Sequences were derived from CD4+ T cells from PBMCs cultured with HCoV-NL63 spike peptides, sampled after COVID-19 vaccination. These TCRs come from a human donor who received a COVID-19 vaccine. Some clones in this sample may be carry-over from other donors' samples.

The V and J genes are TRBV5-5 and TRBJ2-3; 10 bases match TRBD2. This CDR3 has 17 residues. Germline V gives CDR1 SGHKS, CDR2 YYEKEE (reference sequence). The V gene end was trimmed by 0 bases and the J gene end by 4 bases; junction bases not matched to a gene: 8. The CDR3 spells CASSLAQLAGSADTQYF. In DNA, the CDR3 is TGTGCCAGCAGCTTGGCCCAACTAGCGGGGTCCGCAGATACGCAGTATTTT.

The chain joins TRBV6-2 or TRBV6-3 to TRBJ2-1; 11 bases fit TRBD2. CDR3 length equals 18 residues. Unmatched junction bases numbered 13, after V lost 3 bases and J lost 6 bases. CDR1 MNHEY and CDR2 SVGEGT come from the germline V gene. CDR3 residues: CASSYSKASGGIPNEQFF. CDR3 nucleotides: TGTGCCAGCAGTTATTCGAAGGCTAGCGGGGGGATTCCCAATGAGCAGTTCTTC.

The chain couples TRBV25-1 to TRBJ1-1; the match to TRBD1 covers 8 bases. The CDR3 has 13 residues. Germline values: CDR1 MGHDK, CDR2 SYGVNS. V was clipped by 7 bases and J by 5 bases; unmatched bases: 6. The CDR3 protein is CASIRQGATEAFF. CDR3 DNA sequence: TGTGCCAGCATCCGGCAGGGGGCTACTGAAGCTTTCTTT.

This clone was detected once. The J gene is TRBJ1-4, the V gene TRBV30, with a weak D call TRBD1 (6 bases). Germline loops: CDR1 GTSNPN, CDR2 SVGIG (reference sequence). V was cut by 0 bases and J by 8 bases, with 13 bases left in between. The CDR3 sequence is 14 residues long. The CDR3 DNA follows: TGTGCCTGGAGTGTACATAGGGGGGGAGAAAAACTGTTTTTT. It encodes CAWSVHRGGEKLFF.

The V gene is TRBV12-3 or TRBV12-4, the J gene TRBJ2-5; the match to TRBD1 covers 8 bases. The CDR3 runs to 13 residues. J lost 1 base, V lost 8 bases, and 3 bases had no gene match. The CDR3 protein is CASQGAGQETQYF. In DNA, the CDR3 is TGTGCCAGCCAGGGGGCAGGCCAAGAGACCCAGTACTTC.

In DNA form, the CDR3 reads TGTGCCAGCAGCTTAGTTATCGGTCGCACAGATACGCAGTATTTT. Translated: CASSLVIGRTDTQYF. The chain links TRBV7-2 to TRBJ2-3; D ambiguous. The CDR3 runs to 15 residues. Germline loops: CDR1 SGHTA, CDR2 FQGNSA. V was shortened by 1 base and J by 1 base, with 9 bases between the two germline ends.

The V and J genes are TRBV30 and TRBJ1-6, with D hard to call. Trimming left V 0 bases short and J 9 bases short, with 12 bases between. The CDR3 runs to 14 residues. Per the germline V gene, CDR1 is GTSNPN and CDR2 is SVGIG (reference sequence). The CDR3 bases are TGTGCCTGGAGTGTAGAAGGATACAGTTCACCCCTCCACTTT. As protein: CAWSVEGYSSPLHF.

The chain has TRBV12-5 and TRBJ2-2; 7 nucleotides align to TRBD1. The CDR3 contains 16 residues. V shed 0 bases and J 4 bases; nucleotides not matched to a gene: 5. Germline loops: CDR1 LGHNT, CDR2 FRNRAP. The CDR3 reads CASGLVTGKGTGELFF. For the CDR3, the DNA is TGTGCTAGTGGTTTGGTGACAGGGAAGGGCACCGGGGAGCTGTTTTTT.

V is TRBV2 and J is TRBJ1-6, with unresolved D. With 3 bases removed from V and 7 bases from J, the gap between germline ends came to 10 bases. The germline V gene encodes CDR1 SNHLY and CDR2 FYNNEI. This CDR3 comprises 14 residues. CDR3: CASSDTGNNSPLHF. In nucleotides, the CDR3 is TGTGCCAGCAGTGACACGGGGAACAATTCACCCCTCCACTTT.

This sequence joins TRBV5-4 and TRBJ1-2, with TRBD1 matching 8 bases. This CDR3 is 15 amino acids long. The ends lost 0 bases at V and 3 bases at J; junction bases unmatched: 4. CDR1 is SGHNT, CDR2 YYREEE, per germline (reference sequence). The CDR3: CASSLVQGADYGYTF. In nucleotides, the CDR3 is TGTGCCAGCAGCTTGGTCCAGGGGGCGGACTATGGCTACACCTTC.

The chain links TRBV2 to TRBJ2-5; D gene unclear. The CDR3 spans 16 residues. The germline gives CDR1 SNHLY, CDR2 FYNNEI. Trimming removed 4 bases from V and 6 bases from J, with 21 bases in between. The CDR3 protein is CASSAYTVDVRKTQYF. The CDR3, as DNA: TGTGCCAGCAGTGCCTATACGGTGGACGTTAGGAAGACCCAGTACTTC.

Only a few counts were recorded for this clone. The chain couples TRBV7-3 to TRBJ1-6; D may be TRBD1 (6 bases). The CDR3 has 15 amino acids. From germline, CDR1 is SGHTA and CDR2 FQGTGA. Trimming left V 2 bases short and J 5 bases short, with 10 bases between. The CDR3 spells CASSLGGRNNSPLHF. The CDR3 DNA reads TGTGCCAGCAGCTTAGGGGGCCGGAATAATTCACCCCTCCACTTT.